There are a few counts of the clone carrying this T cell receptor (beta chain). Its matching antigen is unknown. This record belongs to a study of T cell repertoires in cytomegalovirus infection. TCRdb redid the calling of the reads with MiXCR, one entry per CDR3 protein. The sample has tens of thousands of distinct CDR3 sequences, more than 40% seen once. V was shortened by 5 bases and J by 5 bases, with 18 bases between the two germline ends. The germline CDR1 and CDR2 sequences are SEHNR and FQNEAQ (reference sequence). The CDR3 is 15 residues long. J is TRBJ1-1 and V is TRBV7-9, with a tentative D call TRBD1 (5 bases). The sample in question was CD8+ T cells from cultured PBMCs, obtained from culture after CMV antigen stimulation. The TCR originated in a human donor in good health (CMV status not recorded). Some clones in this sample may be carry-over from other donors' samples. The CDR3 is CASSTDSARSTEAFF. The CDR3, as DNA: TGTGCCAGCAGCACTGACAGCGCGAGGAGTACTGAAGCTTTCTTT. The variable domain in full, with the rest retrieved from reference TRBV7-9 and TRBJ1-1, is DTGVSQNPRHKITKRGQNVTFRCDPISEHNRLYWYRQTLGQGPEFLTYFQNEAQLEKSRLLSDRFSAERPKGSFSTLEIQRTEQGDSAMYLCASSTDSARSTEAFFGQGTRLTVV.